Described below is a single T cell receptor (beta chain) sequence and its context. The antigen is unknown. Assay: immunoSEQ multiplex PCR; the TCRdb copy retains only in-frame clones and omits some. The sample lists about 59,000 clones, around 85% occurring once. This sample stems from a study of OX40 agonist ivuxolimab in advanced cancers. Study outcomes and limitations: Antigen specificity remained undetermined for the expanded peripheral T cells. Among some nonresponders, normalized T-cell clonal expansion was also low.

Source: CD4+ or CD8+ T cells sorted from blood, taken in a trial of the OX40 agonist ivuxolimab. This TCR came from an adult with an advanced solid tumor such as melanoma, head and neck, liver or kidney cancer.

CDR3 region: CASSPRDSGYEQYF. The CDR3 DNA reads as TGTGCCAGCTCACCCCGGGACAGTGGATACGAGCAGTACTTC. V gene TRBV18 combines with J gene TRBJ2-7, with 7 nucleotides matching TRBD1. Trimming at V came to 3 bases and at J to 4 bases, leaving 6 bases not matched to a gene. The germline V gene has CDR1 KGHSH and CDR2 LQKENI. This CDR3 has 14 residues.